One and the same sample provided the 16 T cell receptor beta chains below, sequenced in a study of human thymus T cells. This table comes from immunoSEQ multiplex PCR, and its TCRdb copy is limited to in-frame clones, with some not included. Among some 130,000 clones listed, around 94% were seen once. Thymus tissue was removed during corrective cardiac surgery. The specimen was thymus tissue. These receptors were obtained from a boy under three years old with a congenital heart defect but otherwise immunologically healthy.

This sequence joins TRBV29-1 and TRBJ2-1; D is perhaps TRBD2 (6 bases). The germline V gene has CDR1 SQVTM and CDR2 ANQGSEA. With 4 bases removed from V and 9 bases from J, the gap between germline ends came to 10 bases. CDR3 length: 11 amino acids. The CDR3 nucleotides read TGCAGCGTTGGTAAGGGAGGTGAGCAGTTCTTC. The encoded protein is CSVGKGGEQFF.

The chain links TRBV4-3 to TRBJ2-2, with 7 nucleotides matching TRBD2. Losses at the gene ends were 1 base for V and 4 bases for J; bases not matched to a gene: 6. The CDR3 spans 16 residues. Germline CDR1 LGHNA, CDR2 YSLEER. CDR3 DNA: TGCGCCAGCAGCCAAGGAAGAGGCGGGGGCACCGGGGAGCTGTTTTTT. Its protein product is CASSQGRGGGTGELFF.

This chain joins TRBV5-6 and TRBJ2-7, with 14 nucleotides matching TRBD2. V was clipped by 1 base and J by 0 bases; unmatched bases: 6. Germline V gene sequence: CDR1 SGHDT, CDR2 YYEEEE. The CDR3 consists of 18 residues. The CDR3 region has the DNA TGTGCCAGCAGCTTGCGGACTAGCGGGGGGCCGAGCTCCTACGAGCAGTACTTC. Its protein is CASSLRTSGGPSSYEQYF.

The CDR3 loop reads CASSQVRPQETQYF. The CDR3 DNA sequence: TGCGCCAGCAGCCAAGTGAGGCCTCAAGAGACCCAGTACTTC. The J gene is TRBJ2-5, the V gene TRBV4-3; D gene unclear. Germline CDR1 is LGHNA and CDR2 is YSLEER. V was clipped by 1 base and J by 2 bases, with 8 bases between them. The CDR3 runs to 14 residues.

In its sample, this clone was seen once. The chain combines TRBV5-4 with TRBJ2-5; D might be TRBD2 (5 bases). V was clipped by 4 bases and J by 3 bases, with 10 bases between them. This CDR3 has 13 amino acids. CDR1 and CDR2 from the germline V gene are SGHNT and YYREEE (reference sequence). Here the CDR3 DNA reads TGTGCCAGCAGCCGGGATCACAAAGAGACCCAGTACTTC. Translation gives CASSRDHKETQYF.

The genes are TRBV6-6 and TRBJ2-1; 9 bases fit TRBD2. The length of the CDR3 is 14 residues. Trimming took 10 bases from V and 4 from J; bases not matched to a gene: 8. CDR1 and CDR2 from the germline V gene are MNHNY and SVGAGI (reference sequence). Written as DNA, the CDR3 is TGTGCCACCTCGGGACTAGCCGGATACAATGAGCAGTTCTTC. Translation: CATSGLAGYNEQFF.

The chain employs TRBV11-2 and TRBJ1-3; 7 bases agree with TRBD1. The CDR3 sequence is 14 residues long. V was clipped by 5 bases and J by 4 bases; unmatched bases: 5. Germline CDR1 SGHAT, CDR2 FQNNGV. CDR3 bases: TGTGCCAGCAGCATGACAGGGACGGGAAACACCATATATTTT. Residues: CASSMTGTGNTIYF.

The chain uses TRBV30 and TRBJ1-1; D perhaps matches TRBD1 (5 bases). This CDR3 is 13 amino acids long. The germline CDR1 and CDR2 sequences are GTSNPN and SVGIG (reference sequence). V dropped 1 base and J dropped 0 bases, with 6 bases sitting between them. The DNA of the CDR3 is TGTGCCTGGAGTGGGGGGATGAACACTGAAGCTTTCTTT. Translating gives CAWSGGMNTEAFF.

The V call is TRBV4-2, the J call TRBJ2-5; 8 nucleotides match TRBD2. V dropped 3 bases and J dropped 4; count of bases not matched to a gene: 7. In germline, CDR1 is LGHNA, CDR2 YNFKEQ. CDR3 size: 15 residues. The CDR3 bases are TGTGCCAGCAGCCAGGGACTAGATACCCTAGAGACCCAGTACTTC. Translation: CASSQGLDTLETQYF.

This sequence joins TRBV7-3 and TRBJ2-1; weak D call: TRBD1 (5 bases). Germline V gene lookup returns CDR1 SGHTA and CDR2 FQGTGA. Trimming removed 2 bases from V and 8 bases from J, with 13 bases in between. This CDR3 spans 14 amino acids. DNA for the CDR3: TGTGCCAGCAGCTTAGGGGCAGAATGGGATGAGCAGTTCTTC. Its translation is CASSLGAEWDEQFF.

The gene calls are TRBV21-1 and TRBJ2-7; the table's TRBD2 call for D was not verified on the DNA. TRBV21-1 is described as a pseudogene. This CDR3 has 15 residues. The CDR3 is CASSKTGGAVDEQYF. The CDR3 DNA sequence: TGTGCCAGCAGCAAGACCGGGGGGGCCGTGGACGAGCAGTACTTC.

The rearrangement uses TRBV30 and TRBJ1-6; no clear D. Trimming took 5 bases from V and 7 from J, leaving 18 bases between them. CDR1 and CDR2 (germline): GTSNPN, SVGIG (reference sequence). The CDR3 covers 15 residues. The chain's CDR3 is CAWGRGPLRNSPLHF. DNA for the CDR3: TGTGCCTGGGGCCGGGGTCCGCTACGAAATTCACCCCTCCACTTT.

The rearrangement joins TRBV6-1 to TRBJ2-5; D not resolved. Trimming cost V 4 bases and J 5 bases, with 11 bases left between them. Germline V gene lookup returns CDR1 MNHNS and CDR2 SASEGT. This CDR3 has 13 residues. The CDR3 loop is CASSASMLETQYF. The CDR3 DNA is TGTGCCAGCAGTGCATCTATGTTGGAGACCCAGTACTTC.

This chain connects TRBV6-4 to TRBJ2-1, with 8 positions matching TRBD1. The CDR3 is 15 amino acids. V lost 10 bases and J lost 3; bases outside the gene matches: 11. From germline, CDR1 is MRHNA and CDR2 SNTAGT. The CDR3 bases are TGTGCCAACCATAGAGGACAGGGTATCTACAATGAGCAGTTCTTC. This codes for CANHRGQGIYNEQFF.

This chain uses TRBV4-1 with TRBJ2-4; possible D gene TRBD2, 6 bases. This CDR3 has 18 amino acids. Trimming stripped 1 base from V and 3 bases from J, with 19 bases between. CDR1 is MGHRA, CDR2 YSYEKL, per germline. The CDR3 DNA follows: TGCGCCAGCAGCCAAGCCCTGCCCCAGCGGCGGGGCAAAAACATTCAGTACTTC. Translated: CASSQALPQRRGKNIQYF.

The chain is built from TRBV7-6 and TRBJ2-1, with 10 positions matching TRBD1. Germline V CDR1 and CDR2: SGHVS, FNYEAQ. J gave up 0 bases and V 1 base, and 0 bases lay outside the gene matches. CDR3 length: 16 amino acids. CDR3 nucleotide sequence: TGTGCCAGCAGCTTAGGGACAGGGGGCTCCTACAATGAGCAGTTCTTC. As protein: CASSLGTGGSYNEQFF.